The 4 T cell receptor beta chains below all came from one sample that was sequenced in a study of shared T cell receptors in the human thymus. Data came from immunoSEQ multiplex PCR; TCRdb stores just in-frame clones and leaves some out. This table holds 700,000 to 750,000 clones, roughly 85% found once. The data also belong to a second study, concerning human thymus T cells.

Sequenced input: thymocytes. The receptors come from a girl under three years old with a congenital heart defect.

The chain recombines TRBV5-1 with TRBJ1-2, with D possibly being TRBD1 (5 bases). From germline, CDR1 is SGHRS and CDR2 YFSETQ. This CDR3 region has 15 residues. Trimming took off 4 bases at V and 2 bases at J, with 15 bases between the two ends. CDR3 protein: CASSPTPRENYGYTF. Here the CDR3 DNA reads TGCGCCAGCAGCCCTACTCCCAGGGAAAACTATGGCTACACCTTC.

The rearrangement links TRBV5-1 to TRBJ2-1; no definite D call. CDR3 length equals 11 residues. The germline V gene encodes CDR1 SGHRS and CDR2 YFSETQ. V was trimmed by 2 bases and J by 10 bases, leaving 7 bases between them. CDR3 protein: CASSFELEQFF. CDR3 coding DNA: TGCGCCAGCAGCTTTGAGTTAGAGCAGTTCTTC.

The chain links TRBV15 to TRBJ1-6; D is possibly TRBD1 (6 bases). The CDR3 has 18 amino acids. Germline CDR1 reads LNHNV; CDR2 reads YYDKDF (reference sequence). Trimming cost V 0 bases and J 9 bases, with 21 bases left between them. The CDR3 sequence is CATSRDLGGREGISPLHF. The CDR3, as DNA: TGTGCCACCAGCAGAGATCTGGGGGGGCGGGAGGGTATTTCACCCCTCCACTTT.

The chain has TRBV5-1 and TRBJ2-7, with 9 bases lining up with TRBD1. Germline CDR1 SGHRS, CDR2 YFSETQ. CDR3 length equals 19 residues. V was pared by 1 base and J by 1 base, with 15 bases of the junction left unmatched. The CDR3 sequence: CASSLPRPDRGKESYEQYF. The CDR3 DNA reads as TGCGCCAGCAGCTTGCCGCGTCCTGACAGGGGGAAGGAGTCCTACGAGCAGTACTTC.